Here is one TCR beta chain with its context. This record comes from a study of shared clonotypes between healthy human individuals. The germline gives CDR1 MNHEY, CDR2 SMNVEV (reference sequence). Unmatched junction bases numbered 14, after V lost 8 bases and J lost 5 bases. This CDR3 region has 16 residues. Sequencing used immunoSEQ multiplex PCR; TCRdb keeps in-frame clones, though not all of them. The sample lists about 2.1 million clones, about 94% occurring once. CD45RO-negative, CCR7-selected cells formed the naive CD8 fraction, which excluded terminally differentiated effector memory CD45RA+ cells.

V gene TRBV27 combines with J gene TRBJ2-1; 8 bases align to TRBD1. Sequences were obtained from naive CD8+ T cells from PBMCs. The TCR originated in a man aged 18 to 29 in good health. Some clones in this sample may be carry-over from other donors' samples. CDR3 in amino acids: CASYDRGESLHNEQFF. CDR3 nucleotide sequence: TGTGCCAGCTACGACAGGGGCGAATCCCTCCACAATGAGCAGTTCTTC.